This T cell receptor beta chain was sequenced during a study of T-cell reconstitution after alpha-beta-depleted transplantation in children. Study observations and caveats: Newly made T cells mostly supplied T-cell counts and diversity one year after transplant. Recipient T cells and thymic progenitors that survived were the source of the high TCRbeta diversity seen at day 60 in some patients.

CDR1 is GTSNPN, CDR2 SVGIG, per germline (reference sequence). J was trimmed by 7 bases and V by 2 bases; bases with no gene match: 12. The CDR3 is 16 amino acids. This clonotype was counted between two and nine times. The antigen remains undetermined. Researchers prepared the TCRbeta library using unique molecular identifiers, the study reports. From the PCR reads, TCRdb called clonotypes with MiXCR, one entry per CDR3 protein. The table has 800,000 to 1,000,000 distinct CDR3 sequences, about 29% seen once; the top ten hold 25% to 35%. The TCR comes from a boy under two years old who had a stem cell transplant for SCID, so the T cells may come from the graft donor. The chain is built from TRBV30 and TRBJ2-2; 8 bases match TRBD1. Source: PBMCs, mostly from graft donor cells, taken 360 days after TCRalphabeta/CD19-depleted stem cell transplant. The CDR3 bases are TGTGCCTGGAGTACCCAGGGACAGGCGATAGGCGGGGAGCTGTTTTTT. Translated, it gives CAWSTQGQAIGGELFF.